This T cell receptor (beta chain) was sequenced during a study of blood T cell repertoires in COVID-19. At the level of the study: PBMCs, B-cell-depleted T cells, or T cells provided the cDNA or gDNA that made up the material.

In the original analysis: Amplified reference gene primers provided the basis for estimating nucleated cell counts. Clones were sequenced by immunoSEQ multiplex PCR, and TCRdb holds only the in-frame ones, with some missing. V and J calls and clone size are those listed in that table; D and trimming were worked out from the DNA. The sample lists roughly 310,000 clones; roughly nine tenths were seen once. This clone was detected only once. Categorization into cohorts depended on clinical history that participants reported. All recovered Cohort 3 donors got two negative PCRs, got clearance, or saw symptom resolution. The CDR3 runs 15 residues. Trimming took 3 bases from V and 0 from J; bases not matched to a gene: 3. The germline CDR1 and CDR2 sequences are KGHSH and LQKENI.

The sample consisted of PBMCs or T cells enriched from blood (not recorded which). This TCR was recovered from a man in his 60s who had recovered from COVID-19. This chain links TRBV18 with TRBJ1-1, with TRBD1 matching over 8 bases. The CDR3 bases are TGTGCCAGCTCACCCTGGACAGGGCTGAACACTGAAGCTTTCTTT. Translated: CASSPWTGLNTEAFF.